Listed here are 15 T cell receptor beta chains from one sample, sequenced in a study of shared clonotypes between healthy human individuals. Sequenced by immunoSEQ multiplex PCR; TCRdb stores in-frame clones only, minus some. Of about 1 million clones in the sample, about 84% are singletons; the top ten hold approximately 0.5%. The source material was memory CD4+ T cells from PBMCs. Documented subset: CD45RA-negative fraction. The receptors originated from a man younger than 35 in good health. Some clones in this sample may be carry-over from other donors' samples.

CDR3 in amino acids: CASSLTGLAGGLSTDTQYF. CDR3 bases: TGCGCCAGCAGCTTGACGGGACTAGCGGGAGGGTTGAGCACAGATACGCAGTATTTT. The genes are TRBV5-1 and TRBJ2-3, with 16 bases that match TRBD2. CDR1 is SGHRS and CDR2 is YFSETQ in the germline V gene. J lost 0 bases, V lost 1 base, and 5 bases had no gene match. This CDR3 contains 19 residues.

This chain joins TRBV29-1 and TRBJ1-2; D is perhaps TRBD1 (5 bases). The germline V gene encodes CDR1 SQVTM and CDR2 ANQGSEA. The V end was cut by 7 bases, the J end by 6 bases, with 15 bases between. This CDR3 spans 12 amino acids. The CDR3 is CSGWALGDGYTF. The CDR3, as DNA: TGCAGCGGGTGGGCGTTGGGGGATGGCTACACCTTC.

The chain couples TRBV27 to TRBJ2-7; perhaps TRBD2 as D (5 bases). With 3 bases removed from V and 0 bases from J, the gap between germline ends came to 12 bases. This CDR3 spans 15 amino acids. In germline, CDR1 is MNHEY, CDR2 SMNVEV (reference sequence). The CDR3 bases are TGTGCCAGCAGTTTCCGGAGGACCCACTCCTACGAGCAGTACTTC. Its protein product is CASSFRRTHSYEQYF.

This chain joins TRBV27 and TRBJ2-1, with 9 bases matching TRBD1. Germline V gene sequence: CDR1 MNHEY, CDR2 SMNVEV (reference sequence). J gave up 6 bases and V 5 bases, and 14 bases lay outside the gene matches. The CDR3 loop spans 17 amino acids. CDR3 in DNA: TGTGCCAGCAGTCAAAACGTCCGGGACAGGGTGGTCAATGAGCAGTTCTTC. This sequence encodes CASSQNVRDRVVNEQFF.

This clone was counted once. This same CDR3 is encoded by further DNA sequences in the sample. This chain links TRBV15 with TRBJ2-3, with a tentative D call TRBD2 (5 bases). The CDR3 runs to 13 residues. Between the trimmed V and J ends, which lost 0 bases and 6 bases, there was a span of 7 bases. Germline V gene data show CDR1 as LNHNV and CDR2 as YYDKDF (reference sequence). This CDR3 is CATSRDLADTQYF. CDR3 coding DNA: TGTGCCACCAGCAGAGATTTAGCGGATACGCAGTATTTT.

The DNA for the CDR3 is TGTGCCACCAGCAGGGGACTAGCGGGAGACTACAATGAGCAGTTCTTC. Translated: CATSRGLAGDYNEQFF. The V and J genes are TRBV15 and TRBJ2-1, with 14 bases aligning to TRBD2. The CDR3 totals 16 residues. Germline CDR1 LNHNV, CDR2 YYDKDF (reference sequence). Trimming at V came to 3 bases and at J to 3 bases, leaving 1 base not matched to a gene.

The CDR3 DNA reads as TGTGCCAGCAGTGGGGGACAGTCGAGGGCCTATGGCTACACCTTC. Encoded protein: CASSGGQSRAYGYTF. The chain is built from TRBV6-1 and TRBJ1-2, with 7 nucleotides matching TRBD1. CDR1 is MNHNS and CDR2 is SASEGT in the germline V gene. The CDR3 is made up of 15 amino acids. The V segment lost 4 bases and the J segment 4 bases; nucleotides outside the gene matches: 9.

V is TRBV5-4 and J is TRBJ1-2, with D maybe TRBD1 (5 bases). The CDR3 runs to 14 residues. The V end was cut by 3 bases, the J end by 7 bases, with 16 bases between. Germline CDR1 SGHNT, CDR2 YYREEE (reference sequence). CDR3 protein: CASSWGNGQGGYTF. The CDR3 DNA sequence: TGTGCCAGCAGCTGGGGAAACGGACAAGGTGGCTACACCTTC.

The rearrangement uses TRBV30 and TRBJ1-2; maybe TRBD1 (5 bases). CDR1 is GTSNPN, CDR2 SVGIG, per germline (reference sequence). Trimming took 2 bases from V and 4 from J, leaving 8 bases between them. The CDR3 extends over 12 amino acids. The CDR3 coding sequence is TGTGCCTGGAGTAGACAGAGCTATGGCTACACCTTC. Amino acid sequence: CAWSRQSYGYTF.

CDR3 nucleotide sequence: TGCGCCAGCAGCTTGTACGGGACTAGCGAGGGTGAGCAGTTCTTC. Translating gives CASSLYGTSEGEQFF. The chain employs TRBV5-1 and TRBJ2-1, with TRBD2 matching 10 bases. J lost 9 bases, V lost 1 base, and 7 bases had no gene match. The germline V gene encodes CDR1 SGHRS and CDR2 YFSETQ. The CDR3 has 15 residues.

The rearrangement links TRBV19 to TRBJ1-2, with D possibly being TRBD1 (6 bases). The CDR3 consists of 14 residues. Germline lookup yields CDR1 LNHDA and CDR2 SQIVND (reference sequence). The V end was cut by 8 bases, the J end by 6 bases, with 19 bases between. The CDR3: CASVRTAQSNGYTF. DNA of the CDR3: TGTGCCAGTGTCAGGACAGCACAGAGTAATGGCTACACCTTC. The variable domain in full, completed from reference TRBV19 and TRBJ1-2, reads DGGITQSPKYLFRKEGQNVTLSCEQNLNHDAMYWYRQDPGQGLRLIYYSQIVNDFQKGDIAEGYSVSREKKESFPLTVTSAQKNPTAFYLCASVRTAQSNGYTFGSGTRLTVV.

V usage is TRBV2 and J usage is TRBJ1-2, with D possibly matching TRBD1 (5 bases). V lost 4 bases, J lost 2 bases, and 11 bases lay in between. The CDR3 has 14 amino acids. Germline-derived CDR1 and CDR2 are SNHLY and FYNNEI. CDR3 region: CASSGQTANYGYTF. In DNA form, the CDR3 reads TGTGCCAGCAGTGGACAGACCGCAAACTATGGCTACACCTTC.

DNA of the CDR3: TGCGCCAGCAGCGGCGGCCGGACTAGCGGGGGCGGGGAGCTGTTTTTT. Amino acids: CASSGGRTSGGGELFF. V usage is TRBV5-1 and J usage is TRBJ2-2, with TRBD2 matching over 13 bases. This CDR3 has 16 amino acids. The trim removed 4 bases at V and 7 bases at J, leaving 7 bases unmatched. Germline CDR1 reads SGHRS; CDR2 reads YFSETQ.

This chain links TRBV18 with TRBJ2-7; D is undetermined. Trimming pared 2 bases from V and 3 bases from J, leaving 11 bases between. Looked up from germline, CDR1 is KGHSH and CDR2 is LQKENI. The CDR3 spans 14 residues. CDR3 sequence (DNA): TGTGCCAGCTCACCAATCGCAGGAAACTACGAGCAGTACTTC. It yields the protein CASSPIAGNYEQYF.

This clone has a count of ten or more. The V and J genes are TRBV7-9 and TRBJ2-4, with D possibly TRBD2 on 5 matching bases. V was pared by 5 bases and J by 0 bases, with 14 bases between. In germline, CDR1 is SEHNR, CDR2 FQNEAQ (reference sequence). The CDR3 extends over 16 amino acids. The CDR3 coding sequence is TGTGCCAGCAGCCACAACGCCGGGGTAGCCAAAAACATTCAGTACTTC. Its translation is CASSHNAGVAKNIQYF.